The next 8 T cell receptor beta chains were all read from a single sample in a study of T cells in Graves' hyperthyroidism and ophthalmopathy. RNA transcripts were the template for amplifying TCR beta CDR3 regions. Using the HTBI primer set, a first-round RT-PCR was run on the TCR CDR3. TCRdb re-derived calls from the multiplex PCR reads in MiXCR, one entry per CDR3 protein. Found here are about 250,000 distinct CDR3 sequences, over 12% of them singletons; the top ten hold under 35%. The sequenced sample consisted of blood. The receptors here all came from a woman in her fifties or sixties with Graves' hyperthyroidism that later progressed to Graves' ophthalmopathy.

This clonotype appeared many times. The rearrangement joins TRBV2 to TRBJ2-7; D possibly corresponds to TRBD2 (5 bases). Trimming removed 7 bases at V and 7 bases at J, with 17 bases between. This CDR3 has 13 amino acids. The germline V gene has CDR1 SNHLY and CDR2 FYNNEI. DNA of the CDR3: TGTGCCAGCACGATATCGGGGATTTGGGAGCAGTACTTC. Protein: CASTISGIWEQYF. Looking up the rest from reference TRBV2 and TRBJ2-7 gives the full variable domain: EPEVTQTPSHQVTQMGQEVILRCVPISNHLYFYWYRQILGQKVEFLVSFYNNEISEKSEIFDDQFSVERPDGSNFTLKIRSTKLEDSAMYFCASTISGIWEQYFGPGTRLTVT.

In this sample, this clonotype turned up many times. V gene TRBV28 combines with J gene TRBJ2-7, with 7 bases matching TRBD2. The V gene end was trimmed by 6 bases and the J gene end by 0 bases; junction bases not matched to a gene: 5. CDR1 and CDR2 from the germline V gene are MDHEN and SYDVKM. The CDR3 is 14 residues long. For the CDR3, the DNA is TGTGCCAGCAGGCAGCGGGACGGCTCCTACGAGCAGTACTTC. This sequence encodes CASRQRDGSYEQYF. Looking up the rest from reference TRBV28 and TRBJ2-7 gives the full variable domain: DVKVTQSSRYLVKRTGEKVFLECVQDMDHENMFWYRQDPGLGLRLIYFSYDVKMKEKGDIPEGYSVSREKKERFSLILESASTNQTSMYLCASRQRDGSYEQYFGPGTRLTVT.

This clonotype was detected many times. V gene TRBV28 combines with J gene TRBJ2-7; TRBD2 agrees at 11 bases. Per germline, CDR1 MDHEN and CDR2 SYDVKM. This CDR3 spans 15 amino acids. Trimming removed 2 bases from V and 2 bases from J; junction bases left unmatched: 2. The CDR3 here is CASSLGTSGTYEQYF. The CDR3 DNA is TGTGCCAGCAGTTTAGGGACTAGCGGAACCTACGAGCAGTACTTC.

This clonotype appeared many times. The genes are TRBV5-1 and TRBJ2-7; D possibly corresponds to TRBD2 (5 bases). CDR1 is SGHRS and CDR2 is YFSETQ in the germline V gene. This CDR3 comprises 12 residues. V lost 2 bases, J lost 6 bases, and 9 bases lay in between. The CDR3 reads CASSFNGVEQYF. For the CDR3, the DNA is TGCGCCAGCAGCTTTAACGGGGTCGAGCAGTACTTC.

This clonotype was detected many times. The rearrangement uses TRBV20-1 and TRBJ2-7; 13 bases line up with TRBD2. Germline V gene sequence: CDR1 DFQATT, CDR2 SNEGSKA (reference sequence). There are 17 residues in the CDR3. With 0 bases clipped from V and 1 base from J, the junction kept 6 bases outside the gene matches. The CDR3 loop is CSAREGLGLAGSYEQYF. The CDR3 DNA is TGCAGTGCTAGAGAGGGATTGGGACTAGCGGGGTCCTACGAGCAGTACTTC.

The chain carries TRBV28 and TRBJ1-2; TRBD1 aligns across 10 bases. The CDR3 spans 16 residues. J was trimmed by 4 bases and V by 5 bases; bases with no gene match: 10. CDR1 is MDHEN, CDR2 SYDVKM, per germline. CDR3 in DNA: TGTGCCAGCAGTATCCCGGACAGGGGGTTGGCCTATGGCTACACCTTC. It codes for CASSIPDRGLAYGYTF.

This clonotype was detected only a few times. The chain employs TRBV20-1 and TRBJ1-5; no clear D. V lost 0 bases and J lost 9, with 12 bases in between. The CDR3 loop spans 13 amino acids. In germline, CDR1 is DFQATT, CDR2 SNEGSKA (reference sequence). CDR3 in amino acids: CSARDALLGPQHF. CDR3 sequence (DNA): TGCAGTGCTAGAGATGCGCTGCTGGGGCCCCAGCATTTT.

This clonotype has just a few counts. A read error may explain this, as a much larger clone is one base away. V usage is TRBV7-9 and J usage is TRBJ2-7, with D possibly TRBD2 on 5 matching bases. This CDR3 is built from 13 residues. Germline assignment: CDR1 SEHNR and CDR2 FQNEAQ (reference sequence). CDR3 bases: TGTGCCAGCAGCCGCGATGGACTGTACGAGCAGCACTTC. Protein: CASSRDGLYEQHF.